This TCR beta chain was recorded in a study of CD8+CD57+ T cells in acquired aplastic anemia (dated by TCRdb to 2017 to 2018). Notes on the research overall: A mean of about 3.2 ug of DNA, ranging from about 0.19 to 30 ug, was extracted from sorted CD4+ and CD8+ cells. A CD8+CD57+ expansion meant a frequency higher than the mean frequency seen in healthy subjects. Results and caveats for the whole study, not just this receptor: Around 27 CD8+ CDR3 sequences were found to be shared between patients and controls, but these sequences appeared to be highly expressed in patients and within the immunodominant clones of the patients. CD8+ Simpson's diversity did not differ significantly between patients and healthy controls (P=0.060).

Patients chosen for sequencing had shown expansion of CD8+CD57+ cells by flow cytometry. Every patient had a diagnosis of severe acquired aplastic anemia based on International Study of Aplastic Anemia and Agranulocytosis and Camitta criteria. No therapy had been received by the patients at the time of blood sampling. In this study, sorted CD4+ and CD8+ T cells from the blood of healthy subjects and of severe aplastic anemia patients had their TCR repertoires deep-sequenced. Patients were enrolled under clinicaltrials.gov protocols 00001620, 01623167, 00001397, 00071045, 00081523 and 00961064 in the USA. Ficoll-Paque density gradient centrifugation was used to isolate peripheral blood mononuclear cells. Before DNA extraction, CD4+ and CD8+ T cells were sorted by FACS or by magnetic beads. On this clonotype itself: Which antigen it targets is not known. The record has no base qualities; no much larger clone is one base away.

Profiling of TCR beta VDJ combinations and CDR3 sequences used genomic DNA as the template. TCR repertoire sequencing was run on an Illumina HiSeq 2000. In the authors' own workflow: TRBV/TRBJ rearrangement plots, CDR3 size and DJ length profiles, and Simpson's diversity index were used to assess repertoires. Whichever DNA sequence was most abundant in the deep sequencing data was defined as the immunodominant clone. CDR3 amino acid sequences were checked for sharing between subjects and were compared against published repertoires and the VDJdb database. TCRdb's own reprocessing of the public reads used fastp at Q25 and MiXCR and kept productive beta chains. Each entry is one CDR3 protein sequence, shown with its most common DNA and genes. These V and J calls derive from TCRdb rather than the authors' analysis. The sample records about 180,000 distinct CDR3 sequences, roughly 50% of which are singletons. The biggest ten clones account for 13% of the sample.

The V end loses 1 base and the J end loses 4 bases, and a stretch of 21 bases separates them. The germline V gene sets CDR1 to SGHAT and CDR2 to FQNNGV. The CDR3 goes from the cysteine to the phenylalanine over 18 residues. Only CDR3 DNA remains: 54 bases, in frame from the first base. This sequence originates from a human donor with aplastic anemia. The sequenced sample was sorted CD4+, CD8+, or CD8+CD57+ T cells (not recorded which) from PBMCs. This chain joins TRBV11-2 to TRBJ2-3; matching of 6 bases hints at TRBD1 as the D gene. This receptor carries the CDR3 CASSLVPVTSGGPDTQYF. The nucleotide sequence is TGTGCCAGCAGCTTAGTTCCGGTCACTTCTGGGGGCCCAGATACGCAGTATTTT.